This TCR beta chain derives from a study of T cell changes during pregnancy in multiple sclerosis. Clones were read by immunoSEQ multiplex PCR, and TCRdb kept only the in-frame ones, dropping some. The data show about 80,000 clones, 90% to 95% seen once. This clone has just a few counts. This sample comprised peripheral blood, obtained before pregnancy. The clonotype was recovered from a female donor with multiple sclerosis, enrolled in a pregnancy study.

The chain's CDR3 is CASSNPRGLLNYGYTF. CDR3 bases: TGCGCCAGCAGCAACCCCCGGGGATTACTCAACTATGGCTACACCTTC. This rearrangement joins TRBV5-1 to TRBJ1-2; D call uncertain. The CDR3 runs 16 residues. The germline V gene has CDR1 SGHRS and CDR2 YFSETQ. Trimming cost V 4 bases and J 2 bases, with 18 bases left between them.